Below, 7 T cell receptor beta chains from the same sample are listed, as sequenced in a study of radiotherapy plus CTLA-4 blockade in lung cancer. Sequencing used immunoSEQ multiplex PCR; TCRdb keeps in-frame clones, though not all of them. The data contain around 99,000 clones, almost 90% of them seen just once; the ten biggest clones take up 4.5% to 6%. The sequenced sample was peripheral blood, obtained from a patient treated with radiotherapy plus ipilimumab. These receptors originate from a human donor with non-small cell lung cancer that progressed on radiotherapy plus ipilimumab.

V gene TRBV7-3 combines with J gene TRBJ2-1, with 16 bases matching TRBD2. Trimming took 1 base from V and 8 from J; bases not matched to a gene: 14. The CDR3 sequence is 20 residues long. Germline V gene data show CDR1 as SGHTA and CDR2 as FQGTGA. CDR3 amino acids: CASSLKPGTSGRENIYEQFF. The CDR3 DNA is TGTGCCAGCAGCTTAAAGCCCGGGACTAGCGGGAGGGAAAACATCTATGAGCAGTTCTTC.

The genes are TRBV15 and TRBJ1-5; D might be TRBD1 (6 bases). Between the trimmed V and J ends, which lost 3 bases and 1 base, there was a span of 10 bases. The CDR3 covers 15 residues. Germline CDR1 reads LNHNV; CDR2 reads YYDKDF (reference sequence). The CDR3 loop is CATSRGTLSNQPQHF. The CDR3 nucleotides are TGTGCCACCAGCAGGGGGACACTAAGCAATCAGCCCCAGCATTTT.

The genes are TRBV2 and TRBJ2-6; 11 bases fit TRBD1. CDR3 length: 18 amino acids. The V and J ends lost 3 bases and 2 bases, in that order; junction bases with no gene match: 6. The germline gives CDR1 SNHLY, CDR2 FYNNEI. CDR3 nucleotides: TGTGCCAGCAGTGATACCGGGACAGGGGGAACTGGGGCCAACGTCCTGACTTTC. Residues: CASSDTGTGGTGANVLTF.

The chain combines TRBV19 with TRBJ2-1; either TRBD1 or TRBD2 may fit D (5 bases each). V gave up 8 bases and J gave up 9 bases, with 23 bases separating them. CDR1 is LNHDA and CDR2 is SQIVND in the germline V gene (reference sequence). The CDR3 consists of 15 residues. The chain's CDR3 is CASWELTVYSAEQFF. DNA of the CDR3: TGTGCCAGTTGGGAGTTGACAGTTTACTCTGCTGAGCAGTTCTTC.

This chain uses TRBV6-6 with TRBJ2-7; 15 bases fit TRBD2. The length of the CDR3 is 16 residues. From germline, CDR1 is MNHNY and CDR2 SVGAGI (reference sequence). V lost 6 bases to trimming and J lost 1 base; unmatched junction nucleotides: 4. The CDR3 is CASSQGLAGGSYEQYF. The CDR3 coding sequence is TGTGCCAGCAGCCAGGGACTAGCGGGAGGTTCCTACGAGCAGTACTTC.

The V gene is TRBV7-9, the J gene TRBJ2-1; D may be TRBD2 (5 bases). The CDR3 sequence is 14 residues long. With 1 base removed from V and 7 bases from J, the gap between germline ends came to 11 bases. Germline CDR1 is SEHNR and CDR2 is FQNEAQ (reference sequence). The CDR3 spells CASSLVLGYNEQFF. The CDR3 DNA reads as TGTGCCAGCAGCTTAGTACTAGGCTATAATGAGCAGTTCTTC.

The chain has TRBV5-1 and TRBJ2-3, with 8 bases matching TRBD1. The CDR3 extends over 15 amino acids. After removal of 5 bases from V and 1 base from J, the junction contained 6 bases not matched to a gene. Germline CDR1 reads SGHRS; CDR2 reads YFSETQ. CDR3: CASRRPGQGTDTQYF. CDR3 nucleotide sequence: TGCGCCAGCAGAAGACCGGGACAGGGCACAGATACGCAGTATTTT.